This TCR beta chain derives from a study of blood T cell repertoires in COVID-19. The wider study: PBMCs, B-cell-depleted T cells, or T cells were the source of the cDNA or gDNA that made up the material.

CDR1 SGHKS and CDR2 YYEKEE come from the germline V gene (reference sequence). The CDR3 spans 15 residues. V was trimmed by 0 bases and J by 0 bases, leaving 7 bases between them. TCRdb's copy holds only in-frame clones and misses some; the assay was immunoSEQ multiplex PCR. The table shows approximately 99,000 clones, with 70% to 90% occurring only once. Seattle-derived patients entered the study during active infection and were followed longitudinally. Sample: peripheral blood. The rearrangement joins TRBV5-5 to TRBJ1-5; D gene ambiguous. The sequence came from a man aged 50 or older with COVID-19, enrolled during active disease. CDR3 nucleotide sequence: TGTGCCAGCAGCTTGGGAGAAAATAGCAATCAGCCCCAGCATTTT. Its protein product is CASSLGENSNQPQHF.